This T cell receptor (beta chain) emerged from a study of identical twins. TCRdb redid the calling of the 5' RACE reads with MiXCR, one entry per CDR3 protein. The sample has 450,000 or so distinct CDR3 sequences, about 24% seen once. Whole-study results and caveats: One should note that invariant MAIT and iNKT cells could partly confound zero-insertion analyses.

This clonotype showed up just a few times. Antigen unknown. This sample was also put to use in a study of T cells expressing NK-cell markers. That source notes: Dominant NKG2C+ clonotypes accounted for roughly 1.0-7.5% of CD8+ T cells in about six donors.

This clonotype was obtained from a woman aged 18 to 35 in good health. Sequencing was carried out using CD4+ T cells sorted from blood.

In DNA form, the CDR3 reads TGTGCCAGCACCCCGGGGACAGGGATCATAAGCCAAGAGCAGTACTTC. This encodes CASTPGTGIISQEQYF. This rearrangement joins TRBV7-9 to TRBJ2-7; 9 positions match TRBD1. This CDR3 spans 16 amino acids. V shed 7 bases and J 7 bases; nucleotides not matched to a gene: 17. Germline CDR1 is SEHNR and CDR2 is FQNEAQ (reference sequence).